A single sample is the source of the 9 T cell receptor beta chains below, sequenced in a study of shared clonotypes between healthy human individuals. Method: immunoSEQ multiplex PCR; TCRdb's copy keeps in-frame clones and lacks some. The sample carries 300,000 to 400,000 clones, around nine tenths recorded once. Specimen: memory CD8+ T cells sorted from blood. Subset noted: CD45RO+ cells pooled with CCR7-negative TemRA cells. Receptors originate from a man between 18 and 29 years old in good health.

The V and J genes are TRBV4-2 and TRBJ2-7; 7 bases line up with TRBD1. Germline assignment: CDR1 LGHNA and CDR2 YNFKEQ. Trimming at V came to 5 bases and at J to 0 bases, leaving 10 bases not matched to a gene. CDR3 length equals 16 residues. CDR3 in DNA: TGTGCCAGCAGCAAGAGCAGGGGGTTCCCCTCCTACGAGCAGTACTTC. Its protein is CASSKSRGFPSYEQYF.

The chain joins TRBV7-6 to TRBJ2-7; 7 positions agree with TRBD2. The germline V gene has CDR1 SGHVS and CDR2 FNYEAQ. This CDR3 region has 16 residues. J lost 0 bases, V lost 5 bases, and 10 bases had no gene match. CDR3 region: CASSPLSGSRSYEQYF. The CDR3 nucleotides read TGTGCCAGCAGCCCTCTTAGCGGGTCCCGCTCCTACGAGCAGTACTTC.

V is TRBV5-1 and J is TRBJ1-1, with unresolved D. The CDR3 sequence is 15 residues long. Germline-derived CDR1 and CDR2 are SGHRS and YFSETQ. The germline V and J ends were trimmed by 0 bases and 4 bases, with 13 bases remaining between them. CDR3 sequence reads: CASSLVGPRGTEAFF. CDR3 sequence (DNA): TGCGCCAGCAGCTTGGTGGGCCCTCGGGGCACTGAAGCTTTCTTT.

The rearrangement uses TRBV5-4 and TRBJ2-7, with 8 bases identical to TRBD1. Germline CDR1 and CDR2: SGHNT and YYREEE (reference sequence). V lost 0 bases and J lost 2; bases outside the gene matches: 1. There are 14 residues in the CDR3. CDR3 in DNA: TGTGCCAGCAGCTTGGCACAGGGGGCCTACGAGCAGTACTTC. Translated: CASSLAQGAYEQYF.

The CDR3 nucleotides read TGTGCCAGCAGCCCCCCCATTTTTAGCGGGGGGGAATGGGAGACCCAGTACTTC. Residues: CASSPPIFSGGEWETQYF. The V and J genes are TRBV9 and TRBJ2-5; TRBD2 matches at 11 bases. Unmatched junction bases numbered 16, after V lost 4 bases and J lost 5 bases. The CDR3 has 18 residues. Germline values: CDR1 SGDLS, CDR2 YYNGEE.

The chain's CDR3 is CASSQKEGLNTEAFF. In DNA, the CDR3 is TGTGCCAGCAGCCAAAAGGAGGGGCTGAACACTGAAGCTTTCTTT. The genes are TRBV4-2 and TRBJ1-1; a weak D match, TRBD1 (5 bases). Germline V gene sequence: CDR1 LGHNA, CDR2 YNFKEQ. CDR3 length: 15 amino acids. The germline V and J ends were trimmed by 2 bases and 0 bases, with 10 bases remaining between them.

As DNA, the CDR3 is TGCGCCAGCAGCCACTTGGAGGGAAGTAATTCACCCCTCCACTTT. This encodes CASSHLEGSNSPLHF. This chain connects TRBV4-1 to TRBJ1-6; D uncertain. V shed 3 bases and J shed 6 bases, with 12 bases lying between them. Germline assignment: CDR1 MGHRA and CDR2 YSYEKL. The length of the CDR3 is 15 residues.

This rearrangement joins TRBV10-3 to TRBJ2-7; 11 positions match TRBD2. V gave up 0 bases and J gave up 0 bases; unmatched junction bases: 7. The CDR3 consists of 18 residues. Germline assignment: CDR1 ENHRY and CDR2 SYGVKD. The CDR3 protein is CAISESTSGGSFSYEQYF. CDR3 coding DNA: TGTGCCATCAGTGAGTCCACTAGCGGGGGTTCATTCTCCTACGAGCAGTACTTC.

This chain connects TRBV13 to TRBJ2-3; 7 bases are shared with TRBD2. V was pared by 1 base and J by 0 bases, with 10 bases of the junction left unmatched. Germline V gene data show CDR1 as PRHDT and CDR2 as FYEKMQ (reference sequence). The CDR3 has 18 residues. CDR3 amino acids: CASSLDERGLPSTDTQYF. CDR3 DNA sequence: TGTGCCAGCAGCTTAGACGAGCGGGGACTCCCTAGCACAGATACGCAGTATTTT.